The 13 T cell receptor beta chains listed next were all sequenced from one sample in a study of cytomegalovirus exposure and HLA in healthy donors. The primer mix had 60 Vbeta and 13 Jbeta primers. The repertoire was sequenced with immunoSEQ multiplex PCR; TCRdb's copy has only in-frame clones and lacks some. The repertoire holds approximately 110,000 clones, with around four fifths as singletons. The sample taken for sequencing was PBMCs. All receptors derive from a man aged 30-40 years in good health and CMV-seronegative.

The chain carries TRBV5-1 and TRBJ2-7; 9 bases fit TRBD2. Germline V gene data show CDR1 as SGHRS and CDR2 as YFSETQ. The CDR3 loop spans 15 amino acids. V was clipped by 8 bases and J by 3 bases; unmatched bases: 12. For the CDR3, the DNA is TGCGCCAGTTCGGAATCCAGCGGGGGGTTCTACGAGCAGTACTTC. This codes for CASSESSGGFYEQYF.

The chain combines TRBV7-2 with TRBJ1-2; no clear D. The CDR3 consists of 14 residues. V was clipped by 5 bases and J by 3 bases, with 13 bases between them. In germline, CDR1 is SGHTA, CDR2 FQGNSA. Here the CDR3 DNA reads TGTGCCAGCAGCGTCGCCCTAGCCGACTATGGCTACACCTTC. This sequence encodes CASSVALADYGYTF.

CDR3 in DNA: TGCGCCAGCAGCCAAGTGTCCTTCACAGATACGCAGTATTTT. It yields the protein CASSQVSFTDTQYF. This chain uses TRBV4-3 with TRBJ2-3; D is ambiguous. The CDR3 covers 14 residues. The germline CDR1 and CDR2 sequences are LGHNA and YSLEER. V was pared by 1 base and J by 2 bases, with 7 bases between.

This chain connects TRBV6-5 to TRBJ1-1; D may be TRBD1 (6 bases). Per germline, CDR1 MNHEY and CDR2 SVGAGI. The CDR3 covers 13 residues. Trimming took 0 bases from V and 6 from J, leaving 8 bases between them. The chain's CDR3 is CASSYSGAAEAFF. DNA of the CDR3: TGTGCCAGCAGTTACTCGGGGGCGGCTGAAGCTTTCTTT.

This clone came up a few times. This chain links TRBV30 with TRBJ2-7, with D maybe TRBD1 (6 bases). The germline V gene has CDR1 GTSNPN and CDR2 SVGIG (reference sequence). The ends were cut back, 8 bases at V and 5 bases at J, with 19 bases in the middle. This CDR3 has 13 residues. The CDR3: CAGTGSSYHEQYF. CDR3 sequence (DNA): TGTGCCGGTACAGGGAGCTCCTACCACGAGCAGTACTTC.

The V gene is TRBV18, the J gene TRBJ2-7; D unresolved. The CDR3 extends over 12 amino acids. V gave up 2 bases and J gave up 4 bases, with 6 bases separating them. Germline CDR1 KGHSH, CDR2 LQKENI. This chain's CDR3 is CASSPYNYEQYF. CDR3 nucleotides: TGTGCCAGCTCACCATACAATTACGAGCAGTACTTC.

This rearrangement joins TRBV6-4 to TRBJ2-3; the D gene is possibly TRBD1 (5 bases). CDR1 and CDR2 (germline): MRHNA, SNTAGT. Trimming left V 2 bases short and J 2 bases short, with 8 bases between. The CDR3 covers 14 residues. The chain's CDR3 is CASSDQGTTDTQYF. The DNA of the CDR3 is TGTGCCAGCAGTGACCAGGGTACCACAGATACGCAGTATTTT.

The CDR3 protein is CARYPPKALTTLTGIGNTEAFF. For the CDR3, the DNA is TGTGCCAGGTACCCCCCCAAAGCCCTAACCACCCTAACAGGAATCGGGAACACTGAAGCTTTCTTT. The rearrangement joins TRBV21-1 to TRBJ1-1; TRBD1, the table's D call, was not compared with the DNA. TRBV21-1 is recorded as a pseudogene. The CDR3 is made up of 22 amino acids.

This rearrangement joins TRBV30 to TRBJ2-2; TRBD1 aligns across 7 bases. Germline loops: CDR1 GTSNPN, CDR2 SVGIG (reference sequence). The V and J ends lost 3 bases and 13 bases, in that order; junction bases with no gene match: 11. There are 13 residues in the CDR3. The CDR3 bases are TGTGCCTGGAGCCCACAGGGGCTCGCGGGGCTGTTTTTT. Translation gives CAWSPQGLAGLFF.

This chain connects TRBV5-4 to TRBJ2-7, with 8 bases matching TRBD1. The CDR3 is made up of 15 amino acids. V was pared by 0 bases and J by 1 base, with 3 bases of the junction left unmatched. Germline V gives CDR1 SGHNT, CDR2 YYREEE (reference sequence). The DNA for the CDR3 is TGTGCCAGCAGCTTGGTAACAGGGGGATCCTACGAGCAGTACTTC. Its translation: CASSLVTGGSYEQYF. Full variable domain (rest looked up from reference TRBV5-4 and TRBJ2-7): ETGVTQSPTHLIKTRGQQVTLRCSSQSGHNTVSWYQQALGQGPQFIFQYYREEENGRGNFPPRFSGLQFPNYSSELNVNALELDDSALYLCASSLVTGGSYEQYFGPGTRLTVT.

The CDR3 here is CASSLDWDNEQFF. The CDR3 nucleotides read TGTGCCAGCAGTCTTGACTGGGACAATGAGCAGTTCTTC. The chain combines TRBV7-9 with TRBJ2-1, with D unresolved. In germline, CDR1 is SEHNR, CDR2 FQNEAQ (reference sequence). This CDR3 is 13 amino acids long. Trimming pared 6 bases from V and 5 bases from J, leaving 11 bases between.

Comment on this clone: At one end, the junction sequence differs from germline, possibly due to a read error. The genes are TRBV28 and TRBJ2-5; no firm D call. Germline CDR1 and CDR2: MDHEN and SYDVKM. The CDR3 contains 14 residues. The CDR3 DNA is TGTGCCATATCTAGACCTACTCCAAGAGAGGCCCAGTACTTC. Translating it yields CAISRPTPREAQYF.

This clone was seen just once. CDR3 DNA: TGCGCCAGCAGTGAGTCCATTTCCGGACTAGCGGGAGATACGCAGTATTTT. Translation gives CASSESISGLAGDTQYF. The chain has TRBV10-1 and TRBJ2-3; 11 bases align to TRBD2. Germline assignment: CDR1 WNHNN and CDR2 SYGVQD (reference sequence). V shed 0 bases and J 5 bases; nucleotides not matched to a gene: 7. This CDR3 spans 17 amino acids.